Below are 23 T cell receptor beta chains sequenced from a single sample in a study of cytomegalovirus exposure and HLA in healthy donors. PCR involved 60 Vbeta and 13 Jbeta primers. Sequenced by immunoSEQ multiplex PCR; TCRdb stores in-frame clones only, minus some. The profile covers around 140,000 clones, with around 73% appearing a single time and less than 3% taken by the ten largest. Sequences were obtained from PBMCs. The receptors here all came from a female donor in good health and CMV-seronegative.

The rearrangement joins TRBV11-2 to TRBJ2-1; D possibly corresponds to TRBD2 (5 bases). Trimming shortened V by 0 bases and J by 6 bases, and 9 bases separated the two germline ends. From germline, CDR1 is SGHAT and CDR2 FQNNGV. CDR3 size: 14 residues. The CDR3, as DNA: TGTGCCAGCAGCTTAGAGGGTGCGGGCAATGAGCAGTTCTTC. It encodes CASSLEGAGNEQFF.

This chain joins TRBV5-1 and TRBJ1-4; D might be TRBD1 (6 bases). Germline CDR1 SGHRS, CDR2 YFSETQ. This CDR3 is 13 amino acids long. The ends were cut back, 5 bases at V and 6 bases at J, with 11 bases in the middle. The CDR3 protein is CASSRGTYEKLFF. In DNA form, the CDR3 reads TGCGCCAGCAGTAGGGGGACCTATGAAAAACTGTTTTTT.

This clone has only a few counts. The chain couples TRBV6-5 to TRBJ2-7; a possible D gene is TRBD1 (5 bases). Germline CDR1 MNHEY, CDR2 SVGAGI. Trimming shortened V by 1 base and J by 1 base, and 8 bases separated the two germline ends. CDR3 size: 14 residues. The CDR3 here is CASSYYAGSYEQYF. The CDR3 DNA reads TGTGCCAGCAGTTACTACGCAGGGTCCTACGAGCAGTACTTC.

The CDR3 spells CASSLLAPTDTQYF. The CDR3 nucleotides read TGTGCCAGCAGCTTACTGGCCCCCACAGATACGCAGTATTTT. The V and J genes are TRBV7-9 and TRBJ2-3; D gene ambiguous. With 2 bases removed from V and 2 bases from J, the gap between germline ends came to 8 bases. Germline V gene data show CDR1 as SEHNR and CDR2 as FQNEAQ (reference sequence). This CDR3 comprises 14 residues.

V gene TRBV19 combines with J gene TRBJ2-1; 7 bases match TRBD2. The trim removed 2 bases at V and 8 bases at J, leaving 6 bases unmatched. CDR1 is LNHDA and CDR2 is SQIVND in the germline V gene (reference sequence). This CDR3 region has 14 residues. The CDR3 DNA sequence: TGTGCCAGTAGTATAAGACTGGGGGGGGATGAGCAGTTCTTC. This codes for CASSIRLGGDEQFF.

The V and J genes are TRBV4-1 and TRBJ1-1; no clear D. Germline assignment: CDR1 MGHRA and CDR2 YSYEKL. The CDR3 runs 18 residues. The ends were cut back, 8 bases at V and 3 bases at J, with 28 bases in the middle. In DNA, the CDR3 is TGCGCCAGCTCTACCGATGACATAAGACGACCGAGGGACACTGAAGCTTTCTTT. Translating it yields CASSTDDIRRPRDTEAFF.

This clone was observed a handful of times. The chain couples TRBV5-1 to TRBJ1-4, with 9 nucleotides matching TRBD1. V shed 4 bases and J 1 base; nucleotides not matched to a gene: 8. The CDR3 covers 17 residues. The germline V gene encodes CDR1 SGHRS and CDR2 YFSETQ. For the CDR3, the DNA is TGCGCCAGCAGCCCCGGGACAGGGATAGGAACTAATGAAAAACTGTTTTTT. It yields the protein CASSPGTGIGTNEKLFF.

CDR3 DNA: TGTGCCAGCAGCTTTCCCCAGCGGGAGAGAAGCACAGATACGCAGTATTTT. Residues: CASSFPQRERSTDTQYF. This rearrangement joins TRBV5-4 to TRBJ2-3, with 8 bases matching TRBD2. Per the germline V gene, CDR1 is SGHNT and CDR2 is YYREEE (reference sequence). CDR3 length equals 17 residues. The V segment lost 2 bases and the J segment 0 bases; nucleotides outside the gene matches: 8.

This CDR3 is CASSHRESYEQYF. The DNA of the CDR3 is TGTGCCAGCAGCCACAGGGAGTCCTACGAGCAGTACTTC. This chain links TRBV6-1 with TRBJ2-5; the D gene is possibly TRBD1 (6 bases). The assigned J gene may be wrong: the sequence end matches TRBJ2-7 better. Germline values: CDR1 MNHNS, CDR2 SASEGT. The CDR3 is 13 amino acids.

This clone was detected only once. This chain connects TRBV16 to TRBJ2-1; 10 bases are a match to TRBD2. The CDR3 has 16 residues. After removal of 0 bases from V and 4 bases from J, the junction contained 3 bases not matched to a gene. The germline V gene has CDR1 KGHSY and CDR2 FQNENV. The CDR3 sequence is CASSQSTSGAYNEQFF. Written as DNA, the CDR3 is TGTGCCAGCAGCCAATCCACTAGCGGGGCTTACAATGAGCAGTTCTTC.

This chain connects TRBV10-3 to TRBJ1-1; D unclear. This CDR3 spans 12 amino acids. V lost 7 bases and J lost 3, with 9 bases in between. Germline V gives CDR1 ENHRY, CDR2 SYGVKD. The DNA for the CDR3 is TGTGCCATCATGGGAGTAGACACTGAAGCTTTCTTT. Residues: CAIMGVDTEAFF.

The V and J genes are TRBV4-2 and TRBJ1-4; 8 bases match TRBD1. Germline V CDR1 and CDR2: LGHNA, YNFKEQ. V trimming: 3 bases; J trimming: 6 bases; junction bases outside the gene matches: 6. This CDR3 region has 15 residues. The DNA of the CDR3 is TGTGCCAGCAGCCAGCCGGACAGGGAGGATGAAAAACTGTTTTTT. Translating it yields CASSQPDREDEKLFF.

This chain joins TRBV6-4 and TRBJ2-3, with 7 bases fitting TRBD2. V was pared by 8 bases and J by 2 bases, with 7 bases of the junction left unmatched. CDR3 length: 14 residues. In germline, CDR1 is MRHNA, CDR2 SNTAGT. CDR3 coding DNA: TGTGCCAGCGCGAGGGAGGGCCCCACAGATACGCAGTATTTT. It yields the protein CASAREGPTDTQYF.

The chain carries TRBV2 and TRBJ2-1; D may be TRBD2 (5 bases). Germline V gene data show CDR1 as SNHLY and CDR2 as FYNNEI. The CDR3 runs to 17 residues. V was clipped by 5 bases and J by 1 base, with 18 bases between them. The CDR3 sequence is CASSLLPGSLSYNEQFF. DNA for the CDR3: TGTGCCAGCAGTCTCTTACCGGGATCCCTTTCCTACAATGAGCAGTTCTTC.

The chain couples TRBV19 to TRBJ2-2; tentatively, D is TRBD1 (6 bases). V dropped 5 bases and J dropped 0 bases, with 10 bases sitting between them. Germline V gene sequence: CDR1 LNHDA, CDR2 SQIVND (reference sequence). The CDR3 loop spans 15 amino acids. The CDR3 here is CASSLGHTNTGELFF. CDR3 coding DNA: TGTGCCAGTAGTTTGGGACACACGAACACCGGGGAGCTGTTTTTT.

This clone has only a few counts. The chain uses TRBV5-1 and TRBJ2-3; 8 bases are a match to TRBD2. Germline V CDR1 and CDR2: SGHRS, YFSETQ. This CDR3 has 15 amino acids. V trimming: 3 bases; J trimming: 6 bases; junction bases outside the gene matches: 9. CDR3 in amino acids: CASSSPPGGPDTQYF. As DNA, the CDR3 is TGCGCCAGCAGCTCGCCACCGGGAGGGCCGGATACGCAGTATTTT.

CDR3 region: CASRPGPSYEQYF. The CDR3 DNA reads as TGCGCCAGCAGACCAGGCCCCTCCTACGAGCAGTACTTC. V usage is TRBV5-1 and J usage is TRBJ2-7; D remains unclear. Between the trimmed V and J ends, which lost 5 bases and 0 bases, there was a span of 9 bases. The V gene's germline CDR1 is SGHRS and CDR2 YFSETQ. This CDR3 has 13 amino acids.

The CDR3 DNA is TGTGCCAGCAGCGCGATAGGGACAGGGCTATTGAACACTGAAGCTTTCTTT. Its translation: CASSAIGTGLLNTEAFF. V is TRBV28 and J is TRBJ1-1; TRBD1 matches 9 bases. V dropped 6 bases and J dropped 0; count of bases not matched to a gene: 11. Germline assignment: CDR1 MDHEN and CDR2 SYDVKM. This CDR3 contains 17 residues.

Comment on this clone: One junction end does not reproduce the germline sequence, and a read error may be involved. The rearrangement joins TRBV29-1 to TRBJ1-2; D perhaps matches TRBD1 (6 bases). CDR3 length equals 12 residues. Looked up from germline, CDR1 is SQVTM and CDR2 is ANQGSEA. CDR3 region: CSVEDRGTIRSF. In DNA, the CDR3 is TGCAGCGTTGAAGACAGGGGAACAATCAGAAGCTTC.

This chain links TRBV7-2 with TRBJ2-1, with D perhaps TRBD2 (6 bases). The CDR3 is 15 residues long. The V end was cut by 1 base, the J end by 7 bases, with 14 bases between. The germline V gene encodes CDR1 SGHTA and CDR2 FQGNSA. DNA for the CDR3: TGTGCCAGCAGCTTAGGCAGGGAGCGGGTGAATGAGCAGTTCTTC. Residues: CASSLGRERVNEQFF. The full variable domain, its missing parts supplied by reference TRBV7-2 and TRBJ2-1, is GAGVSQSPSNKVTEKGKDVELRCDPISGHTALYWYRQSLGQGLEFLIYFQGNSAPDKSGLPSDRFSAERTGGSVSTLTIQRTQQEDSAVYLCASSLGRERVNEQFFGPGTRLTVL.

The chain combines TRBV7-6 with TRBJ2-3; D is possibly TRBD2 (5 bases). The CDR3 contains 13 residues. The germline CDR1 and CDR2 sequences are SGHVS and FNYEAQ. Deletions cut 3 bases from V and 4 bases from J, with 8 bases between. CDR3 in amino acids: CASSLASPDTQYF. The CDR3 bases are TGTGCCAGCAGCTTGGCTAGCCCAGATACGCAGTATTTT.

The chain links TRBV5-1 to TRBJ1-4; 9 positions agree with TRBD1. Trimming took 3 bases from V and 6 from J; bases not matched to a gene: 9. The CDR3 is 16 amino acids. Germline loops: CDR1 SGHRS, CDR2 YFSETQ. CDR3: CASSSNPGQGYEKLFF. The CDR3 DNA reads as TGCGCCAGCAGCTCGAATCCGGGACAGGGCTATGAAAAACTGTTTTTT.

The chain links TRBV19 to TRBJ2-5, with 9 nucleotides matching TRBD1. Germline V lookup: CDR1 LNHDA, CDR2 SQIVND (reference sequence). The CDR3 spans 15 residues. The J segment lost 1 base and the V segment lost 5 bases, leaving 5 bases of the junction unmatched. The CDR3 protein is CASSSGTGFQETQYF. As DNA, the CDR3 is TGTGCCAGTAGTTCCGGGACAGGGTTCCAAGAGACCCAGTACTTC.